This record concerns one T cell receptor beta chain sequence. Original data processing: Reference gene primer amplification in the assay estimated nucleated cell counts. The repertoire was sequenced with immunoSEQ multiplex PCR; TCRdb's copy has only in-frame clones and lacks some. The DNA was the basis for D and trimming; V, J and clone size are from that table. Of just under 350,000 clones detected, around 80% appear once; the ten largest clones hold under 3%. This entry comes from a study of blood T cell repertoires in COVID-19. Whole-study context: Donors in the United States, Italy and Spain gave samples during acute or convalescent COVID-19. Sources were T cells, B-cell-depleted T cells, or PBMCs; the material itself was cDNA or gDNA.

This CDR3 is built from 14 residues. After removal of 2 bases from V and 8 bases from J, the junction contained 5 bases not matched to a gene. CDR1 is LGHNA, CDR2 YNFKEQ, per germline. Sequenced material: peripheral blood. The chain couples TRBV4-2 to TRBJ1-2; 10 nucleotides match TRBD1. The TCR sequence derives from a man aged 25 to 45 with active or convalescent COVID-19. DNA for the CDR3: TGTGCCAGCAGCCAACATGACAGGGGGCGAGGCTACACCTTC. Its protein product is CASSQHDRGRGYTF.